These 30 T cell receptor beta chains were all obtained from the same sample, sequenced in a study of blood T cell repertoires in COVID-19. Here immunoSEQ multiplex PCR was the method, and the copy in TCRdb shows in-frame clones only, minus some. The sample has about 170,000 clones, 84% seen once; the top ten hold 9.5% to 13%. Sequencing input: peripheral blood. The receptor set was obtained from an older man with active or convalescent COVID-19.

The chain carries TRBV6-5 and TRBJ1-6; possibly TRBD1 for D (6 bases). Germline lookup yields CDR1 MNHEY and CDR2 SVGAGI. The CDR3 totals 16 residues. Trimming stripped 2 bases from V and 5 bases from J, with 13 bases between. CDR3 residues: CASSYDGQKNNSPLHF. DNA of the CDR3: TGTGCCAGCAGTTACGATGGACAGAAAAATAATTCACCCCTCCACTTT.

The chain combines TRBV7-2 with TRBJ1-4, with D unresolved. The germline V gene encodes CDR1 SGHTA and CDR2 FQGNSA. This CDR3 is 19 amino acids long. Trimming removed 3 bases from V and 3 bases from J, with 23 bases in between. The CDR3 spells CASSFGLAGDPLPNEKLFF. CDR3 nucleotide sequence: TGTGCCAGCAGCTTTGGGTTGGCAGGCGACCCTCTCCCTAATGAAAAACTGTTTTTT.

The chain recombines TRBV28 with TRBJ1-4; 7 bases align to TRBD1. CDR1 is MDHEN and CDR2 is SYDVKM in the germline V gene. The J segment lost 8 bases and the V segment lost 2 bases, leaving 8 bases of the junction unmatched. The CDR3 extends over 15 amino acids. The CDR3 is CASSLGGTVREKLFF. DNA of the CDR3: TGTGCCAGCAGTTTAGGAGGGACAGTGAGAGAAAAACTGTTTTTT.

The genes are TRBV19 and TRBJ1-5, with D perhaps TRBD1 (6 bases). Looked up from germline, CDR1 is LNHDA and CDR2 is SQIVND (reference sequence). The V end was cut by 6 bases, the J end by 7 bases, with 13 bases between. CDR3 length: 13 residues. The CDR3 loop reads CASRRQGGQPQHF. The CDR3 bases are TGTGCCAGTAGGCGTCAAGGGGGACAGCCCCAGCATTTT.

A single count supports this clone. The chain couples TRBV27 to TRBJ2-3; the D is unclear. The CDR3 is 14 residues long. V gave up 6 bases and J gave up 0 bases, with 10 bases separating them. Germline values: CDR1 MNHEY, CDR2 SMNVEV (reference sequence). The DNA of the CDR3 is TGTGCCAGCAGGGTGAGCATAAGCACAGATACGCAGTATTTT. It codes for CASRVSISTDTQYF.

The V gene is TRBV15, the J gene TRBJ2-1; 7 bases fit TRBD1. The trim removed 2 bases at V and 9 bases at J, leaving 7 bases unmatched. CDR1 LNHNV and CDR2 YYDKDF come from the germline V gene (reference sequence). The CDR3 has 14 amino acids. CDR3 protein: CATSRPDRAGEQFF. Here the CDR3 DNA reads TGTGCCACCAGCAGACCTGACAGGGCCGGTGAGCAGTTCTTC.

The V gene is TRBV5-1, the J gene TRBJ2-3; no definite D call. V was shortened by 0 bases and J by 1 base, with 9 bases between the two germline ends. From germline, CDR1 is SGHRS and CDR2 YFSETQ. CDR3 size: 15 residues. This CDR3 reads CASSLAYRRTDTQYF. CDR3 bases: TGCGCCAGCAGCTTGGCCTACCGCCGCACAGATACGCAGTATTTT.

J is TRBJ2-5 and V is TRBV9; D is perhaps TRBD1 (6 bases). Per germline, CDR1 SGDLS and CDR2 YYNGEE. This CDR3 is 15 amino acids long. V lost 3 bases, J lost 5 bases, and 17 bases lay in between. This CDR3 is CASSDRPGQGETQYF. Here the CDR3 DNA reads TGTGCCAGCAGCGATAGGCCGGGACAAGGGGAGACCCAGTACTTC.

The chain recombines TRBV19 with TRBJ2-1; 8 bases agree with TRBD2. The CDR3 covers 13 residues. CDR1 and CDR2 from the germline V gene are LNHDA and SQIVND (reference sequence). The CDR3 sequence is CGAGGSSYNEQFF. The CDR3, as DNA: TGTGGGGCGGGGGGTAGCAGCTACAATGAGCAGTTCTTC.

This chain uses TRBV5-6 with TRBJ2-7; TRBD1 agrees at 10 bases. With 5 bases clipped from V and 4 bases from J, the junction kept 6 bases outside the gene matches. There are 14 residues in the CDR3. CDR1 is SGHDT, CDR2 YYEEEE, per germline. Here the CDR3 reads CASRRPGQGYEQYF. The CDR3 DNA reads as TGTGCCAGCAGGCGTCCGGGACAGGGGTACGAGCAGTACTTC.

CDR3 nucleotides: TGCGCCAGCAGCCAAGATTGGGCCCTCCGTATCAACACTGAAGCTTTCTTT. This encodes CASSQDWALRINTEAFF. This sequence joins TRBV4-1 and TRBJ1-1; D is undetermined. This CDR3 spans 17 amino acids. Trimming stripped 0 bases from V and 2 bases from J, with 16 bases between. CDR1 is MGHRA and CDR2 is YSYEKL in the germline V gene.

This chain connects TRBV30 to TRBJ1-2; TRBD1 might be the D (6 bases). V was pared by 3 bases and J by 4 bases, with 15 bases between. CDR1 and CDR2 (germline): GTSNPN, SVGIG (reference sequence). CDR3 length: 14 residues. CDR3 nucleotides: TGTGCCTGGAGGGGGGCAGTTCAGCTCTATGGCTACACCTTC. Protein product: CAWRGAVQLYGYTF.

For this clone: Other nucleotide sequences from this sample produce the same CDR3. CDR3 DNA sequence: TGTGCCAGCTCACCTCCGACAGGGAACACTGAAGCTTTCTTT. It specifies CASSPPTGNTEAFF. This chain links TRBV18 with TRBJ1-1; TRBD1 might be the D (6 bases). The V end was cut by 3 bases, the J end by 1 base, with 9 bases between. Germline CDR1 KGHSH, CDR2 LQKENI. The CDR3 is 14 amino acids.

This rearrangement joins TRBV2 to TRBJ1-2; 7 bases map to TRBD1. J was trimmed by 2 bases and V by 7 bases; bases with no gene match: 4. CDR1 is SNHLY and CDR2 is FYNNEI in the germline V gene. This CDR3 is 13 amino acids long. In nucleotides, the CDR3 is TGTGCCAGCAACGACAGGGTAAACTATGGCTACACCTTC. Protein product: CASNDRVNYGYTF.

The chain recombines TRBV7-7 with TRBJ2-6; 8 bases match TRBD1. From germline, CDR1 is SSHAT and CDR2 FNYEAQ (reference sequence). The CDR3 has 16 amino acids. The J segment lost 4 bases and the V segment lost 5 bases, leaving 7 bases of the junction unmatched. This CDR3 is CASSPRTGNGANVLTF. CDR3 in DNA: TGTGCCAGCAGCCCTCGGACAGGGAACGGGGCCAACGTCCTGACTTTC.

The chain combines TRBV6-2 or TRBV6-3 with TRBJ1-1, with D possibly being TRBD1 (6 bases). The V and J ends lost 4 bases and 1 base respectively, with 13 bases between them. The CDR3 is 15 residues long. In germline, CDR1 is MNHEY, CDR2 SVGEGT. The CDR3 loop is CASSSQGFPNTEAFF. The CDR3 nucleotides read TGTGCCAGCAGTTCGCAGGGGTTCCCGAACACTGAAGCTTTCTTT.

V and J are TRBV10-1 and TRBJ1-1; tentative D call: TRBD1 (6 bases). CDR3 size: 13 residues. Germline CDR1 and CDR2: WNHNN and SYGVQD (reference sequence). Trimming cost V 8 bases and J 1 base, with 11 bases left between them. The CDR3: CASRGQQNTEAFF. In DNA form, the CDR3 reads TGCGCCAGCCGTGGACAGCAGAACACTGAAGCTTTCTTT.

This rearrangement joins TRBV5-1 to TRBJ1-2; D call uncertain. V lost 0 bases to trimming and J lost 5 bases, with 11 bases between them. The CDR3 covers 14 residues. Germline V lookup: CDR1 SGHRS, CDR2 YFSETQ. The CDR3 here is CASSLGGSQYGYTF. In DNA form, the CDR3 reads TGCGCCAGCAGCTTGGGAGGCTCCCAGTATGGCTACACCTTC.

V is TRBV6-1 and J is TRBJ1-4; D is uncertain. V gave up 0 bases and J gave up 8 bases, with 16 bases separating them. CDR1 and CDR2 from the germline V gene are MNHNS and SASEGT. CDR3 length: 16 residues. CDR3 protein: CASSEAFMVGGEKLFF. CDR3 nucleotides: TGTGCCAGCAGTGAAGCGTTTATGGTTGGAGGGGAAAAACTGTTTTTT.

The chain couples TRBV5-1 to TRBJ2-4; the D is unclear. The V end lost 5 bases, the J end lost 6 bases, and 18 bases lay between the germline ends. In germline, CDR1 is SGHRS, CDR2 YFSETQ. This CDR3 comprises 15 residues. CDR3 loop: CASSMVGGRVNIQYF. The CDR3 coding sequence is TGCGCCAGCAGTATGGTAGGTGGGCGCGTAAACATTCAGTACTTC.

The gene calls are TRBV10-3 and TRBJ1-1; 10 nucleotides align to TRBD1. This CDR3 has 19 amino acids. Per germline, CDR1 ENHRY and CDR2 SYGVKD. V lost 0 bases and J lost 0; bases outside the gene matches: 10. CDR3 sequence (DNA): TGTGCCATCAGTGAGTCAGTGGGGGACAGGGGTTACATGAACACTGAAGCTTTCTTT. Residues: CAISESVGDRGYMNTEAFF.

This clone was picked up one time. This chain links TRBV18 with TRBJ2-5, with D unclear. Germline values: CDR1 KGHSH, CDR2 LQKENI. The length of the CDR3 is 14 residues. The V gene lost 2 bases and the J gene lost 1 base, with 8 bases spanning the gap. The CDR3 protein is CASSPTGGQETQYF. The CDR3, as DNA: TGTGCCAGCTCACCAACCGGCGGCCAAGAGACCCAGTACTTC.

This chain connects TRBV9 to TRBJ2-1; the D gene is possibly TRBD2 (6 bases). The CDR3 is made up of 14 amino acids. Germline V gene data show CDR1 as SGDLS and CDR2 as YYNGEE. The V end lost 0 bases, the J end lost 5 bases, and 9 bases lay between the germline ends. The CDR3 region is CASSVAGGDNEQFF. CDR3 nucleotides: TGTGCCAGCAGCGTAGCAGGCGGGGACAATGAGCAGTTCTTC.

The rearrangement joins TRBV7-9 to TRBJ1-5; 9 bases agree with TRBD1. Losses at the gene ends were 3 bases for V and 0 bases for J; bases not matched to a gene: 3. Germline lookup yields CDR1 SEHNR and CDR2 FQNEAQ (reference sequence). The CDR3 consists of 16 residues. The DNA of the CDR3 is TGTGCCAGCAGCTTGGGGGACAGGGATAGCAATCAGCCCCAGCATTTT. As protein: CASSLGDRDSNQPQHF.

The chain uses TRBV7-9 and TRBJ2-2, with D perhaps TRBD2 (5 bases). The V and J ends lost 5 bases and 6 bases respectively, with 7 bases between them. The germline V gene has CDR1 SEHNR and CDR2 FQNEAQ (reference sequence). There are 12 residues in the CDR3. This CDR3 is CASSPSSGELFF. In DNA, the CDR3 is TGTGCCAGCAGCCCTAGCTCCGGGGAGCTGTTTTTT.

This chain uses TRBV18 with TRBJ1-3, with D possibly matching TRBD1 (6 bases). The CDR3 extends over 16 amino acids. Germline V lookup: CDR1 KGHSH, CDR2 LQKENI. Trimming removed 4 bases at V and 7 bases at J, with 20 bases between. CDR3 sequence reads: CASSLTGTPDSNTIYF. CDR3 sequence (DNA): TGTGCCAGCTCACTAACTGGGACACCGGATTCGAACACCATATATTTT.

This chain links TRBV20-1 with TRBJ2-7; 10 bases line up with TRBD2. The CDR3 is 16 amino acids. CDR1 is DFQATT and CDR2 is SNEGSKA in the germline V gene (reference sequence). Trimming cost V 3 bases and J 3 bases; bases outside gene matches: 11. CDR3 region: CSASPLAGVLNYEQYF. Here the CDR3 DNA reads TGCAGTGCTAGTCCCCTAGCGGGAGTGTTGAACTACGAGCAGTACTTC.

The chain uses TRBV11-2 and TRBJ1-2; unclear D gene. There are 12 residues in the CDR3. V lost 5 bases and J 0 bases, leaving 4 bases between the germline ends. The germline gives CDR1 SGHAT, CDR2 FQNNGV. The CDR3 sequence: CASSQTNYGYTF. For the CDR3, the DNA is TGTGCCAGCAGCCAAACTAACTATGGCTACACCTTC.

The chain joins TRBV29-1 to TRBJ2-5; 7 nucleotides match TRBD2. CDR1 is SQVTM and CDR2 is ANQGSEA in the germline V gene. The junction had 10 bases not matched to a gene; V was cut back by 6 bases and J by 0 bases. The CDR3 covers 15 residues. The CDR3 region is CSVPGGLYHQETQYF. The CDR3 DNA reads TGCAGCGTACCGGGAGGATTATACCACCAAGAGACCCAGTACTTC.

The chain employs TRBV5-1 and TRBJ1-2, with 8 bases aligning to TRBD1. The CDR3 sequence is 15 residues long. V lost 2 bases and J lost 4; bases outside the gene matches: 7. Germline CDR1 SGHRS, CDR2 YFSETQ. The CDR3, as DNA: TGCGCCAGCAGCTTAAGCGGACAGGGAGCCTATGGCTACACCTTC. Encoded protein: CASSLSGQGAYGYTF.